The sequence of this TCR beta chain was determined in a study of blood T cells in healthy people across ages. A J-beta primer mix and a sample-barcoded 5' primer were used in a second PCR of roughly 6 to 11 cycles. Tags on each cDNA molecule came from a template-switch adaptor with 12 random nucleotides. Each CDR3 protein is one row after TCRdb ran MiXCR on the 5' RACE reads. Of 1.4 million or so distinct CDR3 sequences listed, approximately 42% are singletons. In its sample, this clonotype was seen a few times. V lost 8 bases and J 10 bases, leaving 8 bases between the germline ends. Germline loops: CDR1 MDHEN, CDR2 SYDVKM. CDR3 size: 9 residues.

The TCR originated in a woman between 18 and 29 years old in good health. This sequence joins TRBV28 and TRBJ1-1; D ambiguous. Input material: blood. The CDR3 spells CASPHGAFF. CDR3 DNA: TGTGCCAGCCCCCATGGAGCTTTCTTT. The full variable domain, with the rest looked up from reference TRBV28 and TRBJ1-1, is DVKVTQSSRYLVKRTGEKVFLECVQDMDHENMFWYRQDPGLGLRLIYFSYDVKMKEKGDIPEGYSVSREKKERFSLILESASTNQTSMYLCASPHGAFFGQGTRLTVV.